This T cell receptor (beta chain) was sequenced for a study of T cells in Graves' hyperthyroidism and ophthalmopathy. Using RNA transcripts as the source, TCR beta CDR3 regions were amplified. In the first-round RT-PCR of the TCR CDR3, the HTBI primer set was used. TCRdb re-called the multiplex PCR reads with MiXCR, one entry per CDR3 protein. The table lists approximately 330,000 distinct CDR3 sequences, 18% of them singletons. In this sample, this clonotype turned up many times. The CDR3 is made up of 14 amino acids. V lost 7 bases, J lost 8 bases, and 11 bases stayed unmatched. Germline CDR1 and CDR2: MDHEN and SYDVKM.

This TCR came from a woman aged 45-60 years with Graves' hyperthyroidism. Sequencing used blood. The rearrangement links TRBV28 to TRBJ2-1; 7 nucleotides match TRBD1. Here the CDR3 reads CASNLETGTDEQFF. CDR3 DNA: TGTGCCAGCAATTTGGAGACAGGGACCGATGAGCAGTTCTTC.